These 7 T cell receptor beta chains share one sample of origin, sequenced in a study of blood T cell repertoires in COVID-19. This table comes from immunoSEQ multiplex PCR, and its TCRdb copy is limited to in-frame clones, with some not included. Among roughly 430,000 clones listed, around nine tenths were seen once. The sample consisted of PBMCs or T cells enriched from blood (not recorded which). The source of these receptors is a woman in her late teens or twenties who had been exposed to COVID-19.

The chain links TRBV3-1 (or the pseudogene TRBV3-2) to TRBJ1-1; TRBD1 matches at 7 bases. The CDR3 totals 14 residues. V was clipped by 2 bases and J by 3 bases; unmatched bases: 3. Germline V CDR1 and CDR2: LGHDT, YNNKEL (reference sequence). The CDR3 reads CASSQRTGHTEAFF. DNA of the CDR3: TGTGCCAGCAGCCAAAGGACAGGTCACACTGAAGCTTTCTTT.

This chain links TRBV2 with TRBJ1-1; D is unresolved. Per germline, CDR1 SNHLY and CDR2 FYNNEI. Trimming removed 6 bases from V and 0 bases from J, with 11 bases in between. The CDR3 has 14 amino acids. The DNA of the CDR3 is TGTGCCAGCAGCCAAAATTTCATGAACACTGAAGCTTTCTTT. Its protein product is CASSQNFMNTEAFF.

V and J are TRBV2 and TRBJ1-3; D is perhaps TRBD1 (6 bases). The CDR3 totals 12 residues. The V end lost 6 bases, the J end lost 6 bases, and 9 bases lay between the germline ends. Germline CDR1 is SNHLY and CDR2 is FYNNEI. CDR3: CASRTGLNTIYF. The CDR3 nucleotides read TGTGCCAGCAGGACAGGACTAAACACCATATATTTT.

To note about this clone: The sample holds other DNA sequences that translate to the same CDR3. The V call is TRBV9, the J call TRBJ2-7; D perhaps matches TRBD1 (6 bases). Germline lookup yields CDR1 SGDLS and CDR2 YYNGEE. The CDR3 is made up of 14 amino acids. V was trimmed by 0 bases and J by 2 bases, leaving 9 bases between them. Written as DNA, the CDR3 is TGTGCCAGCAGCGTAGGAGGGACAACCTACGAGCAGTACTTC. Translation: CASSVGGTTYEQYF.

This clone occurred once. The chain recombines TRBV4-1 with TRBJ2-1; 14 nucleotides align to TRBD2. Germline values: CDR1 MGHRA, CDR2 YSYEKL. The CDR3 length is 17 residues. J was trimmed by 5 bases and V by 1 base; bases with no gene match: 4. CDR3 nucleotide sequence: TGCGCCAGCAGCCAAGTCGGGACTAGCGGGGGCCACAATGAGCAGTTCTTC. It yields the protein CASSQVGTSGGHNEQFF.

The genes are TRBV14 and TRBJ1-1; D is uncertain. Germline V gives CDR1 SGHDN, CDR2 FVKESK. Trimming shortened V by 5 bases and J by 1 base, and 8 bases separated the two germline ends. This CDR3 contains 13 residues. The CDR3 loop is CASSGQPNTEAFF. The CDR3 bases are TGTGCCAGCAGCGGGCAGCCGAACACTGAAGCTTTCTTT.

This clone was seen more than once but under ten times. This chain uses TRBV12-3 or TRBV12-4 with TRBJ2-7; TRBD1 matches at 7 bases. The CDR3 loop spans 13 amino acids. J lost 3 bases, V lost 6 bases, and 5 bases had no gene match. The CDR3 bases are TGTGCCAGCAGGACGACAGGGCGCTACGAGCAGTACTTC. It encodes CASRTTGRYEQYF.